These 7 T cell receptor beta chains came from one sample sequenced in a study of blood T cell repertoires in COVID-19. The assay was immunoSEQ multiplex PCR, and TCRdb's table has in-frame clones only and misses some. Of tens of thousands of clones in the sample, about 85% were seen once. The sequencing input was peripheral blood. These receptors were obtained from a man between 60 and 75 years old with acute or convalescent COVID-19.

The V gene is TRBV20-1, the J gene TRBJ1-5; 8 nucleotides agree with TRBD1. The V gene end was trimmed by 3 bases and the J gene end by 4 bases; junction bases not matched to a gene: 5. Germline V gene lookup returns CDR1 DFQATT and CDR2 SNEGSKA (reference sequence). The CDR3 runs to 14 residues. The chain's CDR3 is CSASQGARNQPQHF. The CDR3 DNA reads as TGCAGTGCTAGTCAGGGGGCCCGAAATCAGCCCCAGCATTTT.

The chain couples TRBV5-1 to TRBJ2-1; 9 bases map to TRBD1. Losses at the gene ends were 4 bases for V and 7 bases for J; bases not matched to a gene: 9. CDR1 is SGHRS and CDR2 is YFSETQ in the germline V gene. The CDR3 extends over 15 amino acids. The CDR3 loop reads CASSPDRGMTNEQFF. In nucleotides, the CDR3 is TGCGCCAGCAGCCCCGACAGGGGGATGACTAATGAGCAGTTCTTC.

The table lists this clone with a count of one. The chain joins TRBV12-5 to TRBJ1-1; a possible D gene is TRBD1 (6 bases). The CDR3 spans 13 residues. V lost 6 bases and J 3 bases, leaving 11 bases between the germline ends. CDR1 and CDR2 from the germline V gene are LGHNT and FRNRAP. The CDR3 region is CASGQGRYTEAFF. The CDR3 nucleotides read TGTGCTAGTGGACAGGGTAGATACACTGAAGCTTTCTTT.

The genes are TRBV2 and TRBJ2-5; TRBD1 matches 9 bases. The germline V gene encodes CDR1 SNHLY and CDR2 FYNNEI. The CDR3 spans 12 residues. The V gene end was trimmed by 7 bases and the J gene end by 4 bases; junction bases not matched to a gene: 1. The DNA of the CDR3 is TGTGCCAGCACGACAGGGGGAGAGACCCAGTACTTC. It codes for CASTTGGETQYF.

The CDR3 region has the DNA TGCGCCAGCAGCCAAGCAGGGGGGATGAACTATGGCTACACCTTC. It yields the protein CASSQAGGMNYGYTF. The V gene is TRBV4-3, the J gene TRBJ1-2, with 7 positions matching TRBD1. CDR3 length: 15 amino acids. Per the germline V gene, CDR1 is LGHNA and CDR2 is YSLEER. The trim removed 1 base at V and 2 bases at J, leaving 4 bases unmatched.

The CDR3 nucleotides are TGTGCCAGCAGCACGGGGGGGTCTTCCTACGAGCAGTACTTC. Translated, it gives CASSTGGSSYEQYF. The V gene is TRBV7-2, the J gene TRBJ2-7, with 8 bases aligning to TRBD2. V trimming: 5 bases; J trimming: 1 base; junction bases outside the gene matches: 4. This CDR3 is 14 amino acids long. CDR1 SGHTA and CDR2 FQGNSA come from the germline V gene.

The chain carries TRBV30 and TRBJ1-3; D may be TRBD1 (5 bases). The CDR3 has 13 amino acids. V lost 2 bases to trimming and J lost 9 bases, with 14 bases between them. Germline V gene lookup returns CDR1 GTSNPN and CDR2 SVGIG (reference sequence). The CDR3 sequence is CAWSPSGATTIYF. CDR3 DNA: TGTGCCTGGAGTCCCAGCGGGGCGACCACCATATATTTT.